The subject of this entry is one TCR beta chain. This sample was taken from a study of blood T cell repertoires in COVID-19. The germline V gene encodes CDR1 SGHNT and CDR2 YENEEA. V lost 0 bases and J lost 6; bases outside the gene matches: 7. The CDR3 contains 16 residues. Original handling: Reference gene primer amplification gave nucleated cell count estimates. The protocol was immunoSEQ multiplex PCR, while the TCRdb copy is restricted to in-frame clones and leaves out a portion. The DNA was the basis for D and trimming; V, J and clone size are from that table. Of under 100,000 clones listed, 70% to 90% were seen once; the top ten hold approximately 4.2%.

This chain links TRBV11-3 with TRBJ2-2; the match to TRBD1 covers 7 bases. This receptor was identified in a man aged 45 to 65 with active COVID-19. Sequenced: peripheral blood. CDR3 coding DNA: TGTGCCAGCAGCTTAGAGTATGGCAGGGGGTCCGGGGAGCTGTTTTTT. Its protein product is CASSLEYGRGSGELFF.